This TCR beta chain was recorded in a study of CD8 T cells in Susac syndrome. It was with random hexamers that roughly 0.45 to 1 ug RNA was reverse transcribed. The authors amplified TCR beta CDR3 across 54 Vbeta and 13 Jbeta using immunoSEQ multiplex PCR. TCRdb re-called the immunoSEQ multiplex PCR reads through MiXCR, storing one row per CDR3 protein. The sample shows 180,000 or so distinct CDR3 sequences, roughly 96% of them seen only once. Germline V gives CDR1 SGDLS, CDR2 YYNGEE. The CDR3 has 13 amino acids. The V and J ends lost 2 bases and 8 bases respectively, with 11 bases between them. Specimen: CD4+ T cells from PBMCs. The chain joins TRBV9 to TRBJ2-4, with a possible D match to TRBD1 (5 bases). The sequence derives from a human donor in good health. CDR3 region: CASSVDRDDIQYF. CDR3 in DNA: TGTGCCAGCAGCGTCGACAGAGATGACATTCAGTACTTC.